One sample yielded the 26 T cell receptor beta chains listed below, sequenced in a study of Ad26.COV2.S vaccination and SARS-CoV-2 variants. The protocol was immunoSEQ multiplex PCR, while the TCRdb copy is restricted to in-frame clones and leaves out a portion. The sample shows about 87,000 clones, under 90% of them seen only once. The specimen was peripheral blood, collected after recovery from COVID-19. The source of these receptors is a human donor who had recovered from COVID-19.

V usage is TRBV4-3 and J usage is TRBJ2-1; 7 positions match TRBD2. V gave up 3 bases and J gave up 5 bases; unmatched junction bases: 13. CDR1 and CDR2 (germline): LGHNA, YSLEER. The CDR3 contains 17 residues. The CDR3 DNA reads TGCGCCAGCAGCCAGGGCCTCGGACTAGGAGAGAACAATGAGCAGTTCTTC. This encodes CASSQGLGLGENNEQFF.

The genes are TRBV7-9 and TRBJ1-1; 9 bases fit TRBD1. J was trimmed by 5 bases and V by 6 bases; bases with no gene match: 10. The CDR3 spans 15 residues. Germline values: CDR1 SEHNR, CDR2 FQNEAQ (reference sequence). The CDR3 DNA reads as TGTGCCAGCAGGCAAGGACAGGGGCCGGGGACTGAAGCTTTCTTT. It specifies CASRQGQGPGTEAFF.

V and J are TRBV7-9 and TRBJ1-5; 7 bases map to TRBD1. CDR3 size: 16 residues. Germline values: CDR1 SEHNR, CDR2 FQNEAQ (reference sequence). The V and J ends lost 4 bases and 4 bases, in that order; junction bases with no gene match: 10. The CDR3 sequence is CASSSGKTGANQPQHF. As DNA, the CDR3 is TGTGCCAGCAGCTCCGGTAAAACAGGGGCTAATCAGCCCCAGCATTTT.

This sequence joins TRBV28 and TRBJ2-7, with no clear D. This CDR3 spans 12 amino acids. Germline values: CDR1 MDHEN, CDR2 SYDVKM. The V end lost 2 bases, the J end lost 4 bases, and 6 bases lay between the germline ends. CDR3 residues: CASSLGIYEQYF. For the CDR3, the DNA is TGTGCCAGCAGTTTAGGGATTTACGAGCAGTACTTC.

Note on this clone: One junction end does not reproduce the germline sequence, and a read error may be involved. The chain uses TRBV4-3 and TRBJ2-2; 8 bases match TRBD2. This CDR3 comprises 14 residues. Germline V gives CDR1 LGHNA, CDR2 YSLEER. CDR3 protein: CATSHGGGAGELFF. CDR3 nucleotides: TGCGCCACCAGCCACGGGGGGGGAGCCGGGGAGCTGTTTTTT.

V gene TRBV20-1 combines with J gene TRBJ1-2; TRBD1 matches at 7 bases. The CDR3 is 11 amino acids. V shed 5 bases, J shed 4 bases, and the junction held 1 base outside the gene matches. CDR1 DFQATT and CDR2 SNEGSKA come from the germline V gene (reference sequence). CDR3 amino acids: CSAPGGYGYTF. The DNA for the CDR3 is TGCAGTGCTCCAGGGGGCTATGGCTACACCTTC.

The gene calls are TRBV5-6 and TRBJ2-2, with 7 bases lining up with TRBD1. This CDR3 contains 16 residues. The germline V gene encodes CDR1 SGHDT and CDR2 YYEEEE. The trim removed 2 bases at V and 4 bases at J, leaving 8 bases unmatched. CDR3: CASSFPTGASTGELFF. The CDR3 coding sequence is TGTGCCAGCAGCTTCCCCACAGGGGCTAGCACCGGGGAGCTGTTTTTT.

This clone was seen a single time. V gene TRBV12-3 or TRBV12-4 combines with J gene TRBJ1-3; no reliable D call. The CDR3 runs 12 residues. V dropped 2 bases and J dropped 4 bases, with 3 bases sitting between them. Here the CDR3 reads CASSLWGNTIYF. The CDR3, as DNA: TGTGCCAGCAGTTTATGGGGAAACACCATATATTTT.

The V gene is TRBV23-1, the J gene TRBJ1-4, with 9 bases lining up with TRBD1. TRBV23-1 is treated as an ORF (open reading frame) with a function not yet certain. With 5 bases clipped from V and 4 bases from J, the junction kept 2 bases outside the gene matches. The CDR3 extends over 14 amino acids. The CDR3 sequence is CASSGTGFNEKLFF. The DNA of the CDR3 is TGCGCCAGCAGTGGGACAGGGTTTAATGAAAAACTGTTTTTT.

The J gene is TRBJ2-1, the V gene TRBV4-2; 7 bases map to TRBD2. This CDR3 region has 18 residues. J lost 1 base, V lost 2 bases, and 11 bases had no gene match. Per the germline V gene, CDR1 is LGHNA and CDR2 is YNFKEQ. CDR3 residues: CASSQTSTSLLSYNEQFF. Here the CDR3 DNA reads TGTGCCAGCAGCCAAACTTCGACTAGCTTACTGTCCTACAATGAGCAGTTCTTC.

The chain joins TRBV28 to TRBJ1-6; D unresolved. CDR3 size: 15 residues. Trimming removed 5 bases from V and 7 bases from J, with 15 bases in between. The germline gives CDR1 MDHEN, CDR2 SYDVKM. The CDR3 DNA reads TGTGCCAGCAGTATAATCGCGGGCCGAAATTCACCCCTCCACTTT. Protein product: CASSIIAGRNSPLHF.

This clone was seen a handful of times. The chain links TRBV9 to TRBJ1-1; D remains unclear. The CDR3 runs to 12 residues. Germline CDR1 is SGDLS and CDR2 is YYNGEE. V gave up 3 bases and J gave up 5 bases, with 8 bases separating them. CDR3 nucleotide sequence: TGTGCCAGCAGCGCCGGCCGGACTGAAGCTTTCTTT. It specifies CASSAGRTEAFF. Combining the CDR3 with reference TRBV9 and TRBJ1-1 gives the whole variable domain DSGVTQTPKHLITATGQRVTLRCSPRSGDLSVYWYQQSLDQGLQFLIQYYNGEERAKGNILERFSAQQFPDLHSELNLSSLELGDSALYFCASSAGRTEAFFGQGTRLTVV.

This clone was seen just once. The chain recombines TRBV5-4 with TRBJ2-1; no clear D gene. Between the trimmed V and J ends, which lost 1 base and 6 bases, there was a span of 14 bases. This CDR3 spans 15 amino acids. CDR1 is SGHNT and CDR2 is YYREEE in the germline V gene (reference sequence). The CDR3 reads CASSLSIGVFNEQFF. In DNA, the CDR3 is TGTGCCAGCAGCTTGTCTATCGGAGTCTTCAATGAGCAGTTCTTC.

The chain combines TRBV19 with TRBJ1-1; a possible D gene is TRBD1 (6 bases). Germline-derived CDR1 and CDR2 are LNHDA and SQIVND (reference sequence). The CDR3 has 15 residues. Trimming pared 1 base from V and 5 bases from J, leaving 14 bases between. The CDR3 reads CASSIVRGLLTEAFF. The CDR3 bases are TGTGCCAGTAGTATAGTCCGGGGGCTGTTGACTGAAGCTTTCTTT.

About this clone itself: Different DNA sequences within this sample yield the same CDR3. The chain joins TRBV7-3 to TRBJ2-1; TRBD2 agrees at 10 bases. This CDR3 has 15 residues. CDR1 SGHTA and CDR2 FQGTGA come from the germline V gene. Trimming removed 6 bases from V and 3 bases from J; junction bases left unmatched: 5. CDR3 region: CASSSGTSDYNEQFF. The CDR3 DNA sequence: TGTGCCAGCAGTTCCGGGACTAGCGACTACAATGAGCAGTTCTTC.

The chain couples TRBV7-2 to TRBJ1-1; tentative D call: TRBD1 (5 bases). V lost 1 base, J lost 0 bases, and 12 bases lay in between. This CDR3 region has 16 residues. Germline V lookup: CDR1 SGHTA, CDR2 FQGNSA. For the CDR3, the DNA is TGTGCCAGCAGCTTAGTTTTCTGGGACTTGAACACTGAAGCTTTCTTT. Its protein is CASSLVFWDLNTEAFF.

The chain recombines TRBV19 with TRBJ2-1; tentative D call: TRBD1 (6 bases). Germline V gives CDR1 LNHDA, CDR2 SQIVND (reference sequence). The V end lost 6 bases, the J end lost 4 bases, and 7 bases lay between the germline ends. This CDR3 has 12 amino acids. The CDR3 DNA reads TGTGCCAGTAGGACAGGATACAATGAGCAGTTCTTC. Its protein product is CASRTGYNEQFF.

The chain couples TRBV5-1 to TRBJ2-1; D perhaps matches TRBD1 (6 bases). Trimming stripped 8 bases from V and 0 bases from J, with 15 bases between. This CDR3 comprises 15 residues. The germline CDR1 and CDR2 sequences are SGHRS and YFSETQ. The CDR3 DNA reads TGCGCCAGTAAGACAGGAGCTATCTCCTACAATGAGCAGTTCTTC. This translates into CASKTGAISYNEQFF.

This clone was recorded only once. The chain links TRBV3-1 (or the pseudogene TRBV3-2) to TRBJ2-1; tentatively, D is TRBD1 (5 bases). CDR1 is LGHDT and CDR2 is YNNKEL in the germline V gene (reference sequence). This CDR3 region has 16 residues. V was cut by 0 bases and J by 4 bases, with 13 bases left in between. The CDR3 DNA sequence: TGTGCCAGCAGCCAAGATCTGGGGCTCCAATACAATGAGCAGTTCTTC. Residues: CASSQDLGLQYNEQFF.

This clone has only one observation. The chain links TRBV5-6 to TRBJ1-5; D possibly corresponds to TRBD1 (6 bases). V lost 4 bases and J lost 3, with 14 bases in between. The CDR3 consists of 15 residues. CDR1 is SGHDT and CDR2 is YYEEEE in the germline V gene. CDR3 nucleotide sequence: TGTGCCAGCAGCCTGGTAGGACAGACCAATCAGCCCCAGCATTTT. Its translation: CASSLVGQTNQPQHF. The whole variable domain, remainder taken from reference TRBV5-6 and TRBJ1-5, is DAGVTQSPTHLIKTRGQQVTLRCSPKSGHDTVSWYQQALGQGPQFIFQYYEEEERQRGNFPDRFSGHQFPNYSSELNVNALLLGDSALYLCASSLVGQTNQPQHFGDGTRLSIL.

V gene TRBV10-1 combines with J gene TRBJ2-3, with D possibly matching TRBD2 (6 bases). The CDR3 totals 14 residues. Germline CDR1 is WNHNN and CDR2 is SYGVQD (reference sequence). V shed 4 bases and J shed 3 bases, with 11 bases lying between them. Here the CDR3 reads CASSVGGTTDTQYF. For the CDR3, the DNA is TGCGCCAGCAGTGTCGGGGGAACTACAGATACGCAGTATTTT.

The chain carries TRBV7-2 and TRBJ2-7; D might be TRBD1 (5 bases). This CDR3 has 12 amino acids. V was shortened by 6 bases and J by 3 bases, with 9 bases between the two germline ends. The germline CDR1 and CDR2 sequences are SGHTA and FQGNSA. CDR3 in amino acids: CASRNQGYEQYF. The DNA of the CDR3 is TGTGCCAGCAGGAACCAGGGCTACGAGCAGTACTTC.

CDR3 nucleotides: TGTGCCAGCAGCCCCCAAACAGGGACGGATGGCTACACCTTC. Protein: CASSPQTGTDGYTF. The V and J genes are TRBV13 and TRBJ1-2; tentative D call: TRBD1 (6 bases). CDR1 and CDR2 from the germline V gene are PRHDT and FYEKMQ (reference sequence). V shed 5 bases and J shed 6 bases, with 16 bases lying between them. The CDR3 sequence is 14 residues long.

The V call is TRBV2, the J call TRBJ2-1; TRBD2 matches 10 bases. After removal of 6 bases from V and 13 bases from J, the junction contained 6 bases not matched to a gene. This CDR3 is built from 12 residues. Germline V gene lookup returns CDR1 SNHLY and CDR2 FYNNEI. The CDR3 sequence: CASRVAGGVQFF. DNA of the CDR3: TGTGCCAGCAGGGTAGCGGGAGGCGTTCAGTTCTTC.

The V gene is TRBV28, the J gene TRBJ2-7; a weak D match, TRBD1 (6 bases). Trimming left V 5 bases short and J 1 base short, with 18 bases between. CDR3 length: 16 residues. Germline CDR1 is MDHEN and CDR2 is SYDVKM. The CDR3 loop is CASSPRGAVVSYEQYF. Here the CDR3 DNA reads TGTGCCAGCAGTCCCAGGGGCGCGGTTGTTTCCTACGAGCAGTACTTC.

This chain links TRBV29-1 with TRBJ2-1; D possibly corresponds to TRBD2 (7 bases). Trimming took 4 bases from V and 3 from J, leaving 16 bases between them. This CDR3 comprises 15 residues. Germline V gene lookup returns CDR1 SQVTM and CDR2 ANQGSEA. CDR3 sequence reads: CSVGLGGLVYNEQFF. CDR3 in DNA: TGCAGCGTTGGTTTGGGGGGGCTGGTCTACAATGAGCAGTTCTTC.